One and the same sample provided the 27 T cell receptor beta chains below, sequenced in a study of CD8+ T cells in alopecia areata. Following RNA extraction, reverse transcription yielded cDNA that acted as the sequencing template. The repertoire was sequenced with immunoSEQ multiplex PCR; TCRdb's copy has only in-frame clones and lacks some. The sample contains about 190,000 clones, about 63% of which appear only once. The material was CD4+ T cells sorted from blood, obtained at week 0. Receptors originate from a human donor with alopecia areata.

The chain employs TRBV14 and TRBJ2-3; D might be TRBD1 (7 bases). Germline lookup yields CDR1 SGHDN and CDR2 FVKESK. V dropped 3 bases and J dropped 0 bases, with 13 bases sitting between them. CDR3 length: 16 residues. The CDR3: CASSHGGQRSTDTQYF. DNA for the CDR3: TGTGCCAGCAGCCACGGGGGACAGCGAAGCACAGATACGCAGTATTTT. Full variable domain (rest looked up from reference TRBV14 and TRBJ2-3): EAGVTQFPSHSVIEKGQTVTLRCDPISGHDNLYWYRRVMGKEIKFLLHFVKESKQDESGMPNNRFLAERTGGTYSTLKVQPAELEDSGVYFCASSHGGQRSTDTQYFGPGTRLTVL.

The CDR3 spells CALGGSYEQYF. CDR3 bases: TGTGCCCTAGGGGGCTCCTACGAGCAGTACTTC. The chain links TRBV30 to TRBJ2-7; a possible D gene is TRBD1 (6 bases). Germline V lookup: CDR1 GTSNPN, CDR2 SVGIG (reference sequence). The germline V and J ends were trimmed by 8 bases and 0 bases, with 8 bases remaining between them. This CDR3 has 11 residues. Full variable domain (remainder filled in from reference TRBV30 and TRBJ2-7): SQTIHQWPATLVQPVGSPLSLECTVEGTSNPNLYWYRQAAGRGLQLLFYSVGIGQISSEVPQNLSASRPQDRQFILSSKKLLLSDSGFYLCALGGSYEQYFGPGTRLTVT.

The chain employs TRBV2 and TRBJ2-5, with a tentative D call TRBD1 (5 bases). The CDR3 covers 14 residues. The V gene lost 9 bases and the J gene lost 2 bases, with 16 bases spanning the gap. Germline V lookup: CDR1 SNHLY, CDR2 FYNNEI. The CDR3 spells CASGAQTLQETQYF. CDR3 nucleotides: TGTGCCAGTGGGGCCCAGACATTACAAGAGACCCAGTACTTC.

The table lists this clone with a few counts. V usage is TRBV27 and J usage is TRBJ1-2; D may be TRBD1 (6 bases). V was pared by 4 bases and J by 2 bases, with 11 bases between. Germline-derived CDR1 and CDR2 are MNHEY and SMNVEV (reference sequence). The CDR3 has 14 residues. CDR3: CASSSTGSNYGYTF. In DNA, the CDR3 is TGTGCCAGCAGTTCAACAGGGTCGAACTATGGCTACACCTTC.

V is TRBV7-2 and J is TRBJ1-4; 7 bases align to TRBD1. This CDR3 spans 16 amino acids. V lost 5 bases, J lost 7 bases, and 13 bases stayed unmatched. Germline-derived CDR1 and CDR2 are SGHTA and FQGNSA. This chain's CDR3 is CASSLAPGQQFEKLFF. In DNA, the CDR3 is TGTGCCAGCAGCCTTGCCCCGGGACAGCAATTTGAAAAACTGTTTTTT.

This clone was picked up one time. The V gene is TRBV5-1, the J gene TRBJ2-1, with D perhaps being TRBD1 or TRBD2 (6 bases each). The CDR3 length is 12 residues. The V gene lost 4 bases and the J gene lost 8 bases, with 10 bases spanning the gap. In germline, CDR1 is SGHRS, CDR2 YFSETQ. CDR3 in amino acids: CASSVEGDEQFF. CDR3 DNA sequence: TGCGCCAGCAGCGTGGAGGGGGATGAGCAGTTCTTC.

A remark on this clone: One junction end does not reproduce the germline sequence, and a read error may be involved. The V gene is TRBV15, the J gene TRBJ2-3; TRBD2 is a possible D gene (5 bases). The CDR3 is 14 amino acids. Germline CDR1 LNHNV, CDR2 YYDKDF (reference sequence). The CDR3 spells CATSRDQAERYAVF. The CDR3 DNA reads as TGTGCCACCAGCAGAGATCAAGCGGAGAGATACGCAGTGTTT.

The CDR3 loop reads CAWKPGGAKDTQYF. The CDR3 DNA reads as TGTGCCTGGAAACCCGGGGGGGCCAAAGATACGCAGTATTTT. The genes are TRBV30 and TRBJ2-3, with 8 bases fitting TRBD2. The V segment lost 4 bases and the J segment 5 bases; nucleotides outside the gene matches: 8. CDR3 size: 14 residues. CDR1 is GTSNPN and CDR2 is SVGIG in the germline V gene (reference sequence).

This clone was counted between two and nine times. The rearrangement joins TRBV6-5 to TRBJ2-3, with D possibly matching TRBD2 (7 bases). Germline loops: CDR1 MNHEY, CDR2 SVGAGI. The CDR3 sequence is 14 residues long. V was clipped by 6 bases and J by 5 bases, with 15 bases between them. The CDR3 coding sequence is TGTGCCAGCAGCGCCCGGGGGGCCAAAGATACGCAGTATTTT. Its protein is CASSARGAKDTQYF.

The rearrangement uses TRBV29-1 and TRBJ2-3; D is uncertain. Per the germline V gene, CDR1 is SQVTM and CDR2 is ANQGSEA. CDR3 size: 13 residues. The V and J ends lost 3 bases and 0 bases respectively, with 7 bases between them. CDR3 nucleotide sequence: TGCAGCGTTGATTCGGAGAGCACAGATACGCAGTATTTT. This codes for CSVDSESTDTQYF.

Worth noting for this clone: The identical CDR3 is also encoded by other nucleotide sequences in the sample. The CDR3 is CSVSPDTQYF. CDR3 bases: TGCAGCGTTTCTCCAGATACGCAGTATTTT. The rearrangement links TRBV29-1 to TRBJ2-3; the D is unclear. In germline, CDR1 is SQVTM, CDR2 ANQGSEA. This CDR3 contains 10 residues. V dropped 5 bases and J dropped 4 bases, with 4 bases sitting between them.

V and J are TRBV15 and TRBJ2-5; D gene unclear. Germline values: CDR1 LNHNV, CDR2 YYDKDF (reference sequence). V was shortened by 0 bases and J by 4 bases, with 6 bases between the two germline ends. This CDR3 contains 13 residues. The CDR3 sequence: CATSRETLETQYF. The CDR3 nucleotides read TGTGCCACCAGCAGAGAAACTTTAGAGACCCAGTACTTC.

This clone has more than one count but fewer than ten. This chain uses TRBV10-3 with TRBJ2-5; 10 positions match TRBD2. Germline values: CDR1 ENHRY, CDR2 SYGVKD. The length of the CDR3 is 15 residues. V trimming: 6 bases; J trimming: 5 bases; junction bases outside the gene matches: 9. This chain's CDR3 is CAIRRSGGADETQYF. The CDR3 DNA reads as TGTGCCATCAGACGGAGCGGGGGGGCCGATGAGACCCAGTACTTC.

The J gene is TRBJ1-1, the V gene TRBV18; D call uncertain. V lost 6 bases and J lost 4, with 9 bases in between. CDR3 length equals 12 residues. CDR1 KGHSH and CDR2 LQKENI come from the germline V gene. Here the CDR3 reads CASSIRTTEAFF. CDR3 bases: TGTGCCAGCTCCATCCGCACCACTGAAGCTTTCTTT.

This clone was picked up a small number of times. The chain couples TRBV10-3 to TRBJ1-6; D gene ambiguous. Trimming pared 3 bases from V and 9 bases from J, leaving 9 bases between. The CDR3 has 13 residues. Germline V lookup: CDR1 ENHRY, CDR2 SYGVKD. The CDR3 DNA is TGTGCCATCAGTGAACTCGGAGGTTCACCCCTCCACTTT. Its protein is CAISELGGSPLHF.

V and J are TRBV15 and TRBJ1-1, with D possibly TRBD1 on 5 matching bases. The germline gives CDR1 LNHNV, CDR2 YYDKDF (reference sequence). This CDR3 has 12 residues. V was clipped by 3 bases and J by 7 bases, with 9 bases between them. The CDR3 DNA reads as TGTGCCACCAGCAGCGTCAGGGTTGAAGCTTTCTTT. It specifies CATSSVRVEAFF.

This chain joins TRBV25-1 and TRBJ1-1; tentatively, D is TRBD1 (6 bases). The germline gives CDR1 MGHDK, CDR2 SYGVNS. The V end lost 3 bases, the J end lost 1 base, and 12 bases lay between the germline ends. The CDR3 runs 15 residues. This CDR3 is CASSESGQRNTEAFF. CDR3 nucleotides: TGTGCCAGCAGTGAGTCGGGACAACGGAACACTGAAGCTTTCTTT.

This clone was seen a few times. This sequence joins TRBV30 and TRBJ2-7; D is possibly TRBD1 or TRBD2 (6 bases each). Per the germline V gene, CDR1 is GTSNPN and CDR2 is SVGIG (reference sequence). Trimming removed 0 bases at V and 2 bases at J, with 17 bases between. This CDR3 region has 16 residues. CDR3 protein: CAWSVLGGTRTYEQYF. CDR3 nucleotide sequence: TGTGCCTGGAGTGTATTAGGGGGGACCCGGACCTACGAGCAGTACTTC.

The chain couples TRBV7-2 to TRBJ2-6, with D maybe TRBD2 (6 bases). The germline V and J ends were trimmed by 7 bases and 4 bases, with 14 bases remaining between them. The CDR3 has 15 residues. The germline CDR1 and CDR2 sequences are SGHTA and FQGNSA. CDR3: CASNHRGSGANVLTF. The DNA of the CDR3 is TGTGCCAGCAATCACCGGGGGTCAGGGGCCAACGTCCTGACTTTC.

This chain uses TRBV15 with TRBJ2-3; D ambiguous. This CDR3 is built from 14 residues. The V end lost 1 base, the J end lost 1 base, and 6 bases lay between the germline ends. The V gene's germline CDR1 is LNHNV and CDR2 YYDKDF (reference sequence). CDR3 sequence reads: CATSRARGTDTQYF. The CDR3 nucleotides read TGTGCCACCAGCAGAGCTAGGGGCACAGATACGCAGTATTTT.

In nucleotides, the CDR3 is TGCGCCAGCAGTCATTGGGACAGGGGGCTTGGCAATCAGCCCCAGCATTTT. Translating gives CASSHWDRGLGNQPQHF. The V and J genes are TRBV23-1 and TRBJ1-5; 12 positions match TRBD1. TRBV23-1 is an open reading frame, and its role is uncertain. Trimming removed 3 bases from V and 2 bases from J; junction bases left unmatched: 5. CDR3 length: 17 amino acids.

This clone was seen more than once but under ten times. The DNA of the CDR3 is TGTGCCAGCAGCGATCTAGCGGGGTACCAAGAGACCCAGTACTTC. Its protein is CASSDLAGYQETQYF. This chain joins TRBV5-6 and TRBJ2-5, with TRBD2 matching 9 bases. CDR3 length: 15 amino acids. The J segment lost 0 bases and the V segment lost 4 bases, leaving 4 bases of the junction unmatched. CDR1 and CDR2 from the germline V gene are SGHDT and YYEEEE.

In this sample, this clone turned up a few times. V usage is TRBV6-6 and J usage is TRBJ2-3; D might be TRBD1 (5 bases). Deletions cut 6 bases from V and 3 bases from J, with 16 bases between. CDR3 length: 15 residues. The germline V gene encodes CDR1 MNHNY and CDR2 SVGAGI (reference sequence). CDR3 residues: CASRMTDARTDTQYF. DNA for the CDR3: TGTGCCAGCAGAATGACAGACGCACGGACAGATACGCAGTATTTT.

The chain carries TRBV6-5 and TRBJ2-3; a possible D gene is TRBD2 (6 bases). The CDR3 runs to 11 residues. Germline CDR1 MNHEY, CDR2 SVGAGI. Trimming removed 2 bases from V and 15 bases from J, with 12 bases in between. This CDR3 is CASSYGTYHYF. The CDR3 DNA sequence: TGTGCCAGCAGTTACGGGACTTACCACTATTTT.

In this sample, this clone turned up a few times. The chain combines TRBV9 with TRBJ1-2; D perhaps matches TRBD1 (6 bases). In germline, CDR1 is SGDLS, CDR2 YYNGEE. This CDR3 is built from 14 residues. V dropped 5 bases and J dropped 8 bases, with 19 bases sitting between them. In nucleotides, the CDR3 is TGTGCCAGCAGTCGACAGACAGGCCTGGGGGGCTACACCTTC. It translates to CASSRQTGLGGYTF.

There are many counts of this clone. V and J are TRBV5-5 and TRBJ1-1, with D tentatively TRBD1 (5 bases). CDR1 is SGHKS and CDR2 is YYEKEE in the germline V gene (reference sequence). This CDR3 comprises 17 residues. Trimming pared 0 bases from V and 0 bases from J, leaving 15 bases between. DNA for the CDR3: TGTGCCAGCAGCTTGGAACGACAGCGTTCGATGAACACTGAAGCTTTCTTT. It translates to CASSLERQRSMNTEAFF. Full variable domain (missing parts from reference TRBV5-5 and TRBJ1-1): DAGVTQSPTHLIKTRGQQVTLRCSPISGHKSVSWYQQVLGQGPQFIFQYYEKEERGRGNFPDRFSARQFPNYSSELNVNALLLGDSALYLCASSLERQRSMNTEAFFGQGTRLTVV.

The sample holds a few counts of this clone. CDR3 loop: CAISDGETQYF. The CDR3 DNA reads TGTGCCATCAGTGACGGGGAGACCCAGTACTTC. The V call is TRBV10-3, the J call TRBJ2-5; no reliable D call. V was pared by 3 bases and J by 5 bases, with 4 bases between. The CDR3 is 11 amino acids. Germline loops: CDR1 ENHRY, CDR2 SYGVKD.